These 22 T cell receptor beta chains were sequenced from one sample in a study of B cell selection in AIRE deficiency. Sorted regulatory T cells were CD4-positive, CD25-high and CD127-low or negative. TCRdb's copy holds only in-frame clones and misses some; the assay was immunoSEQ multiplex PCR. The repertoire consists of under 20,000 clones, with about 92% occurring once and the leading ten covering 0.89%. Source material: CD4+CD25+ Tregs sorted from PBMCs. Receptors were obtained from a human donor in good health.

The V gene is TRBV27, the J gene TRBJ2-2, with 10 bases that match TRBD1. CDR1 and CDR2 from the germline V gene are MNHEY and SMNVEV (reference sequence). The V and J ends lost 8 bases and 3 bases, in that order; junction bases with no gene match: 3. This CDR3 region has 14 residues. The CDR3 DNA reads TGTGCCAGCGGGGGACAGGGGTACACCGGGGAGCTGTTTTTT. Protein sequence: CASGGQGYTGELFF.

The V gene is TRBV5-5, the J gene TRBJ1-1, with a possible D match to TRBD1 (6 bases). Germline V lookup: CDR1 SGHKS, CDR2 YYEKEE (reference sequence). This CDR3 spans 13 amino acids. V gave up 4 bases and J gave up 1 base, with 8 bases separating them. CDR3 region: CASSLTGNTEAFF. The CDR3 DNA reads TGTGCCAGCAGCCTGACAGGGAACACTGAAGCTTTCTTT.

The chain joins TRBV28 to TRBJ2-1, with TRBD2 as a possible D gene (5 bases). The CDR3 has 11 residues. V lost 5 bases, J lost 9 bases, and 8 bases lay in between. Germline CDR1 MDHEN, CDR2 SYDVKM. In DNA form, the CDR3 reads TGTGCCAGCAGTCGTCGGGGTGAGCAGTTCTTC. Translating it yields CASSRRGEQFF.

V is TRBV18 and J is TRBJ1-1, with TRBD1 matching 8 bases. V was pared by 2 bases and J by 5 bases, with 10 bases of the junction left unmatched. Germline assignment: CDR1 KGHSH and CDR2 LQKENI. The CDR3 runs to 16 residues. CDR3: CASSPYSDRVATEAFF. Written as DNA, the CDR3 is TGTGCCAGCTCACCATACTCGGACAGGGTTGCAACTGAAGCTTTCTTT.

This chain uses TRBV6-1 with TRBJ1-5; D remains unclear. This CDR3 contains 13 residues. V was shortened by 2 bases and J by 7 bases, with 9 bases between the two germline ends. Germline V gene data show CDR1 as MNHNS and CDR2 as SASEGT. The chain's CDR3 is CASSETFGQPQHF. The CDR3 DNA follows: TGTGCCAGCAGTGAAACGTTTGGACAGCCCCAGCATTTT.

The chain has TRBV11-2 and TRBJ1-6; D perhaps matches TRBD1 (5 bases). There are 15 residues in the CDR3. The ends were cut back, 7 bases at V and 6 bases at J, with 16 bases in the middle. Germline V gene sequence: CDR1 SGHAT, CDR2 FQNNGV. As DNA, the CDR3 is TGTGCCAGCAACCAAGGGGCGGTGGTTAATTCACCCCTCCACTTT. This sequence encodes CASNQGAVVNSPLHF.

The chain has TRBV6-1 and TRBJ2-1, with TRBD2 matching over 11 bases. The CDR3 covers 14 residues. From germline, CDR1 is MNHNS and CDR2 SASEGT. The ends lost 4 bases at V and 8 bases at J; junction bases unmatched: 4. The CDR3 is CASSVTSGSYEQFF. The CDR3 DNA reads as TGTGCCAGCAGTGTTACTAGCGGGAGCTATGAGCAGTTCTTC.

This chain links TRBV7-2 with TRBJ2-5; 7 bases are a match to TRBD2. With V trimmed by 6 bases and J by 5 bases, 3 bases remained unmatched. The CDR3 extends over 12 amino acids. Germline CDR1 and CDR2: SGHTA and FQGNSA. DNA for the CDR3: TGTGCCAGCAGTAGGGGAGGGGAGACCCAGTACTTC. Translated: CASSRGGETQYF.

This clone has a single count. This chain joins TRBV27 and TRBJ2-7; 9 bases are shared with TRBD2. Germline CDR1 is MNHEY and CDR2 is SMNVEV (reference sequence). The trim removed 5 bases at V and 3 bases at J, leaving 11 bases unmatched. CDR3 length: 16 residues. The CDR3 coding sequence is TGTGCCAGCAGTCCCCTGGAGGCTAGCGGGAACTACGAGCAGTACTTC. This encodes CASSPLEASGNYEQYF.

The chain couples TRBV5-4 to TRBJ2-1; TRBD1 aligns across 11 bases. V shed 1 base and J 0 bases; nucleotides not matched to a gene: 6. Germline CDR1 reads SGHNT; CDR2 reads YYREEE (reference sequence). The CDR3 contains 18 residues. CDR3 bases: TGTGCCAGCAGCTTGCGGGGGGGACAGGGGGGCTCCTACAATGAGCAGTTCTTC. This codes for CASSLRGGQGGSYNEQFF.

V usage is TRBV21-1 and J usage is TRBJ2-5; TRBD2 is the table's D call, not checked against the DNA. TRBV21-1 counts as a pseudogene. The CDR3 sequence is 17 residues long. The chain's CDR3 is CASSKVRSRAGEETQYF. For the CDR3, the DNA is TGTGCCAGCAGCAAAGTCCGGTCAAGGGCGGGCGAAGAGACCCAGTACTTC.

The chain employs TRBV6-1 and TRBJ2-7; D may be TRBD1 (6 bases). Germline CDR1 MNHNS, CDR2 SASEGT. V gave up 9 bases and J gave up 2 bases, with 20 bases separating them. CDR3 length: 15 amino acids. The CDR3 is CARITGTRGPYEQYF. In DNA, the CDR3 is TGTGCCAGAATAACCGGGACAAGAGGGCCCTACGAGCAGTACTTC.

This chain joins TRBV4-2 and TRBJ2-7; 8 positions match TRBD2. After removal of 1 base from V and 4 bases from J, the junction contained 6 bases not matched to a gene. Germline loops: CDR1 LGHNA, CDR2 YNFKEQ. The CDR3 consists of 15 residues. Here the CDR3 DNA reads TGTGCCAGCAGCCAAGGATCCGGGAGGGGGTACGAGCAGTACTTC. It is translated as CASSQGSGRGYEQYF.

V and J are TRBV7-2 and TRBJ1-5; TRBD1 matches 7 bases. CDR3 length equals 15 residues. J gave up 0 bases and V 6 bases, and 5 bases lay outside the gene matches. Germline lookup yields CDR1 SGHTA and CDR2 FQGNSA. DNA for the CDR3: TGTGCCAGCAGTTGGACAGGTTATAGCAATCAGCCCCAGCATTTT. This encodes CASSWTGYSNQPQHF.

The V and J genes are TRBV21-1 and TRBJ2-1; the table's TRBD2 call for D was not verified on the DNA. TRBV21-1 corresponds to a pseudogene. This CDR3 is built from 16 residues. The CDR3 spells CASSDPGLAGAAVQFF. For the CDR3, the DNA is TGTGCCAGCAGCGACCCGGGACTAGCGGGAGCAGCCGTGCAGTTCTTC.

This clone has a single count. The CDR3 loop is CATSRDWRGRSETQYF. DNA for the CDR3: TGTGCCACCAGCAGAGATTGGAGGGGGCGCTCGGAGACCCAGTACTTC. This rearrangement joins TRBV15 to TRBJ2-5; D is possibly TRBD1 (7 bases). The V end lost 0 bases, the J end lost 5 bases, and 16 bases lay between the germline ends. The CDR3 is 16 amino acids. CDR1 is LNHNV and CDR2 is YYDKDF in the germline V gene (reference sequence).

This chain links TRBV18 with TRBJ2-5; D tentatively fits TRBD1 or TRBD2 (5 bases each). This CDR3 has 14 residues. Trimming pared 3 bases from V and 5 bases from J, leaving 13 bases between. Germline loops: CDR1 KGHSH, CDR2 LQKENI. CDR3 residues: CASSPAGTRETQYF. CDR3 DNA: TGTGCCAGCTCACCGGCAGGGACCCGGGAGACCCAGTACTTC.

The CDR3 is CASRSQGSYEQYF. In DNA form, the CDR3 reads TGTGCCAGCAGGTCACAGGGCTCCTACGAGCAGTACTTC. V usage is TRBV6-1 and J usage is TRBJ2-7; a possible D gene is TRBD1 (6 bases). CDR3 size: 13 residues. Trimming cost V 6 bases and J 0 bases, with 9 bases left between them. Germline V gives CDR1 MNHNS, CDR2 SASEGT.

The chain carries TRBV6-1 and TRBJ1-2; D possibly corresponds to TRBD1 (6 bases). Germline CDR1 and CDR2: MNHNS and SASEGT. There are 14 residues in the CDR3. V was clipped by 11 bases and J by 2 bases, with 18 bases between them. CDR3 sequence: CAARGRGTNYGYTF. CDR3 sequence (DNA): TGTGCCGCCCGGGGACGGGGGACAAACTATGGCTACACCTTC.

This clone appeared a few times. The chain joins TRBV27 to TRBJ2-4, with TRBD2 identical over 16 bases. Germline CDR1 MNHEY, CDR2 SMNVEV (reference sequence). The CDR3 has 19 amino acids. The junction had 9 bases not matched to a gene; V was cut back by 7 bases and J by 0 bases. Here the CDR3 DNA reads TGTGCCAGCACACTCTTGGGACTAGCGGGAGGGTTAGCCAAAAACATTCAGTACTTC. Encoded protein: CASTLLGLAGGLAKNIQYF.

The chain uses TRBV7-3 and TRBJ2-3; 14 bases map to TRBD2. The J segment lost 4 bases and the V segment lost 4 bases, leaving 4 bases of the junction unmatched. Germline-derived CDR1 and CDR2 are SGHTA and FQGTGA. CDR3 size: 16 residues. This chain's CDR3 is CASSSGLAGVSDTQYF. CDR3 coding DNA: TGTGCCAGCAGCTCGGGACTAGCGGGAGTGTCAGATACGCAGTATTTT.

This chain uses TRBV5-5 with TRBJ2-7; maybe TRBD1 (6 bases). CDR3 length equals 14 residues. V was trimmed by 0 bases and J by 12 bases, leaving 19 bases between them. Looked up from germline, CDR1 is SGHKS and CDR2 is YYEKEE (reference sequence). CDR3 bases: TGTGCCAGCAGCTTGGAGGGGGTCGGACGAGGGCTGTACTTC. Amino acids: CASSLEGVGRGLYF.